This TCR beta chain was sequenced in a study of shared clonotypes between healthy human individuals. The table came from immunoSEQ multiplex PCR; TCRdb's copy has only in-frame clones and leaves some out. The profile covers about 340,000 clones, with over 70% appearing a single time and roughly 10% taken by the ten largest. The CDR3 totals 15 residues. Germline V gene lookup returns CDR1 SGHVS and CDR2 FQNEAQ. V lost 0 bases to trimming and J lost 5 bases, with 11 bases between them. The sequencing sample was made of memory CD4+ T cells sorted from blood. Subset reported: CD45RA-negative fraction. This TCR derives from a young man in good health. The genes are TRBV7-8 and TRBJ2-1; D possibly corresponds to TRBD1 (6 bases). In DNA, the CDR3 is TGTGCCAGCAGCTTAGCAGGACAGTCTCACAATGAGCAGTTCTTC. It is translated as CASSLAGQSHNEQFF.